These T cell receptor beta chains were read from a single sample in a study of PD-1 blockade in classical Hodgkin lymphoma. Measured with immunoSEQ multiplex PCR; TCRdb has only the in-frame clones, and not every one. This sample yields 25,000 to 40,000 clones, of which 75% to 85% are seen a single time; 25% to 40% belongs to the top ten. The sample was peripheral blood mononuclear cells (PBMCs), taken at baseline. These receptor sequences come from a human donor with classical Hodgkin lymphoma. The CDR3 runs from the conserved cysteine through the conserved F or W. D genes are given only for firm matches. Size is omitted from some rows. Given values are once, few, many or a class for expanded clones.

J gene | V gene | clone size | D gene | CDR3 protein | CDR3 DNA
TRBJ2-7 | TRBV28 | many | TRBD1 | CASRPTLDRVGNEQYF | TGTGCCAGCAGGCCAACCCTCGACAGGGTAGGAAACGAGCAGTACTTC
TRBJ2-7 | TRBV5-1 | NA | NA | CASSLGQKYEQYF | TGCGCCAGCAGCTTGGGACAGAAGTACGAGCAGTACTTC
TRBJ1-1 | TRBV6-1 | NA | NA | CASRRGQLNTEAFF | TGTGCCAGCAGAAGAGGACAGTTGAACACTGAAGCTTTCTTT
TRBJ2-1 | TRBV5-1 | NA | TRBD1 | CASRTGELGEQFF | TGCGCCAGCAGGACAGGGGAGTTGGGTGAGCAGTTCTTC
TRBJ1-5 | TRBV6-6 | NA | NA | CASSRQPQHF | TGTGCCAGCAGTCGACAGCCCCAGCATTTT
TRBJ2-7 | TRBV5-1 | NA | TRBD1 | CASSLLGGERSEQYF | TGCGCCAGCAGCTTGTTAGGGGGCGAAAGATCCGAGCAGTACTTC
TRBJ2-3 | TRBV11-2 | NA | TRBD2 | CASSLGRGGVDTQYF | TGTGCCAGCAGCTTAGGGCGGGGGGGCGTGGATACGCAGTATTTT
TRBJ2-5 | TRBV13 | NA | TRBD2 | CASSFERGAQETQYF | TGTGCCAGCAGCTTTGAGCGGGGGGCCCAAGAGACCCAGTACTTC
TRBJ1-1 | TRBV9 | NA | TRBD1 | CASSADLPGQGIEAFF | TGTGCCAGCAGCGCGGACTTGCCAGGACAGGGGATTGAAGCTTTCTTT
TRBJ2-5 | TRBV7-9 | NA | NA | CASSSTEQETQYF | TGTGCCAGCAGCTCGACAGAACAAGAGACCCAGTACTTC
TRBJ2-1 | TRBV5-1 | NA | NA | CASSFDTSYNEQFF | TGCGCCAGCAGCTTCGACACAAGCTACAATGAGCAGTTCTTC
TRBJ2-3 | TRBV5-4 | NA | TRBD2 | CASSWRLAGDTDTQYF | TGTGCCAGCAGCTGGAGACTAGCGGGGGACACAGATACGCAGTATTTT
TRBJ2-7 | TRBV11-3 | NA | TRBD2 | CASSLRTSGGYEQYF | TGTGCCAGCAGCCTTAGGACTAGCGGGGGCTACGAGCAGTACTTC
TRBJ1-5 | TRBV30 | few | NA | CAWGRGNQPQHF | TGTGCCTGGGGTCGGGGCAATCAGCCCCAGCATTTT
TRBJ1-4 | TRBV6-5 | NA | NA | CASSYRETNEKLFF | TGTGCCAGCAGTTATCGGGAGACTAATGAAAAACTGTTTTTT
TRBJ2-3 | TRBV7-2 | few | NA | CASSLAGGTDTQYF | TGTGCCAGCAGCTTAGCAGGGGGCACAGATACGCAGTATTTT
TRBJ2-7 | TRBV5-1 | NA | TRBD1 | CASSFSRTGAGEQYF | TGCGCCAGCAGCTTCTCCCGGACAGGGGCGGGCGAGCAGTACTTC
TRBJ2-7 | TRBV6-5 | once | NA | CASSYSYESYEQYF | TGTGCCAGCAGTTACTCCTACGAATCCTACGAGCAGTACTTC
TRBJ1-1 | TRBV11-2 | NA | NA | CASSLRIPNTEAFF | TGTGCCAGCAGCTTGAGGATACCGAACACTGAAGCTTTCTTT
TRBJ1-3 | TRBV30 | NA | NA | CAWSVGFSGNTIYF | TGTGCCTGGAGTGTTGGATTCTCTGGAAACACCATATATTTT
TRBJ2-3 | TRBV6-5 | NA | NA | CASRRDFTDTQYF | TGTGCCAGCAGACGGGACTTCACAGATACGCAGTATTTT
TRBJ1-5 | TRBV27 | NA | NA | CASSLNWGNNQPQHF | TGTGCCAGCAGTTTAAACTGGGGGAACAATCAGCCCCAGCATTTT
TRBJ1-1 | TRBV7-9 | NA | NA | CASSPKNNNGPLNTEAFF | TGTGCCAGCAGTCCAAAAAACAATAACGGCCCACTAAACACTGAAGCTTTCTTT
TRBJ1-6 | TRBV28 | NA | TRBD1 | CASSSLGTGKGSPLHF | TGTGCCAGCAGTTCCCTCGGGACAGGGAAAGGATCACCCCTCCACTTT
TRBJ2-7 | TRBV10-2 | NA | NA | CASSGGYYEQYF | TGCGCCAGCAGTGGGGGCTACTACGAGCAGTACTTC
TRBJ1-1 | TRBV5-1 | NA | NA | CASSLAGNTEAFF | TGCGCCAGCAGCTTGGCGGGGAACACTGAAGCTTTCTTT
TRBJ1-2 | TRBV5-1 | NA | TRBD1 | CASSLQGGDYGYTF | TGCGCCAGCAGCTTGCAAGGGGGCGACTATGGCTACACCTTC